This entry describes one T cell receptor (beta chain). Its target is not known. The data belong to a study of T-cell memory formation after mild COVID-19. CDR3 length: 13 residues. The V gene lost 6 bases and the J gene lost 5 bases, with 13 bases spanning the gap. From germline, CDR1 is SEHNR and CDR2 FQNEAQ (reference sequence). Constant-segment-primed 5'RACE gave TCR alpha and TCR beta cDNA libraries with sample barcodes and UMIs. In TCRdb, the 5' RACE reads were re-called with MiXCR into one record per CDR3 protein. The sample holds around 400,000 distinct CDR3 sequences, 24% seen once. Whole-study findings and limits: Second-wave clones peaking on day 37 lacked confirmed SARS-CoV-2 specificity. Contracting CD4+ clones lay largely in CM and EM, with CD8+ ones residing in EMRA.

Sequenced input: PBMCs or a T cell subset sorted from them (not recorded which). V is TRBV7-9 and J is TRBJ1-1, with D perhaps TRBD1 (6 bases). The sequence came from an adult woman who had mild COVID-19 (a few samples of this study predate the infection). Cell type and time point are not known. This CDR3 is CASSQTGWTEAFF. DNA for the CDR3: TGTGCCAGCAGTCAAACAGGGTGGACTGAAGCTTTCTTT.